These T cell receptor beta chains were read from a single sample in a study of shared clonotypes between healthy human individuals. Here immunoSEQ multiplex PCR was the method, and the copy in TCRdb shows in-frame clones only, minus some. The sample holds over a million clones; roughly 96% are singletons and the top ten take more than 0.9%. The material sequenced was naive CD4+ T cells sorted from blood. The receptors shown here come from a man aged 25 to 45 in good health. The CDR3 runs from the conserved cysteine through the conserved F or W. Each record gives: D gene, clone size, CDR3 length, J gene, V gene, CDR3 protein, CDR3 DNA. The D gene is left open where the match is weak. Expanded clones are given a class, and other clones once, few, many or no size at all.

>NA|NA|14|TRBJ1-2|TRBV5-6
CASSLIGSSYGYTF
TGTGCCAGCAGCCTGATCGGGAGTTCCTATGGCTACACCTTC
>NA|NA|13|TRBJ2-1|TRBV19
CASNRDLSNEQFF
TGTGCCAGTAATCGAGATCTGAGCAATGAGCAGTTCTTC
>NA|NA|15|TRBJ2-7|TRBV7-2
CASSTGVAAYYEQYF
TGTGCCAGCAGTACTGGGGTGGCGGCGTACTACGAGCAGTACTTC
>NA|NA|15|TRBJ2-1|TRBV5-1
CASSSMGGSYNEQFF
TGCGCCAGCAGCTCAATGGGGGGATCCTACAATGAGCAGTTCTTC
>NA|NA|14|TRBJ2-5|TRBV19
CASSIPRQQETQYF
TGTGCCAGTAGTATCCCCCGACAGCAAGAGACCCAGTACTTC
>NA|NA|16|TRBJ2-2|TRBV28
CASSVPGVGNTGELFF
TGTGCCAGCAGTGTCCCGGGAGTGGGGAACACCGGGGAGCTGTTTTTT
>NA|NA|13|TRBJ2-1|TRBV6-5
CASRQTDHNEQFF
TGTGCCAGCAGACAAACAGACCACAATGAGCAGTTCTTC
>NA|once|16|TRBJ2-1|TRBV28
CASSSAGTYRSYEQFF
TGTGCCAGCAGTTCCGCCGGGACATACCGTAGTTATGAGCAGTTCTTC
>TRBD2|NA|16|TRBJ2-4|TRBV19
CASSTIAGGPLNIQYF
TGTGCCAGTAGTACCATAGCGGGAGGGCCTCTAAACATTCAGTACTTC
>NA|once|15|TRBJ1-1|TRBV5-1
CASSLVIGGGTEAFF
TGCGCCAGCAGCTTGGTTATAGGAGGGGGAACTGAAGCTTTCTTT
>TRBD2|NA|16|TRBJ2-7|TRBV5-4
CASSATVGGINYELYF
TGTGCCAGCAGCGCTACCGTGGGGGGGATTAACTACGAGCTGTACTTC
>NA|once|17|TRBJ2-7|TRBV7-9
CASSPGRGGPGIYEQYF
TGTGCCAGCAGCCCGGGGCGAGGGGGACCAGGAATCTACGAGCAGTACTTC
>NA|NA|13|TRBJ2-7|TRBV2
CASSYLESYEQYF
TGTGCCAGCAGTTACCTAGAGTCCTACGAGCAGTACTTC
>TRBD2|NA|16|TRBJ2-7|TRBV19
CASSPRGSGAYYEQYF
TGTGCCAGTAGTCCCCGGGGAAGCGGGGCCTACTACGAGCAGTACTTC
>TRBD2|NA|15|TRBJ2-7|TRBV29-1
CSVGHARLAAAEQYF
TGCAGCGTTGGTCACGCCAGGCTAGCGGCTGCCGAGCAGTACTTC
>TRBD2|NA|16|TRBJ2-4|TRBV5-6
CASSPTSLPAKNIQYF
TGTGCCAGCAGTCCGACTAGCCTTCCCGCCAAAAACATTCAGTACTTC
>NA|NA|13|TRBJ1-1|TRBV5-5
CASSVRGLTEAFF
TGTGCCAGCAGCGTCAGGGGTTTGACTGAAGCTTTCTTT
>NA|NA|14|TRBJ2-5|TRBV7-3
CASSLMPGGETQYF
TGTGCCAGCAGCTTAATGCCGGGTGGGGAGACCCAGTACTTC
>TRBD1|NA|15|TRBJ2-7|TRBV9
CASSVDGTGAYEQYF
TGTGCCAGCAGCGTAGATGGGACAGGGGCCTACGAGCAGTACTTC